One sample yielded the 15 T cell receptor beta chains listed below, sequenced in a study of early T cells in non-severe SARS-CoV-2 infection. MiXCR, applied by TCRdb to the 5' RACE reads, yields one record per CDR3 protein. The sample shows 40,000 to 45,000 distinct CDR3 sequences, around 6.5% of them seen only once. The sample here was whole blood, taken at baseline. These receptors were collected from an adult who was a healthcare worker with PCR-confirmed SARS-CoV-2 infection or an uninfected control (not recorded which).

The chain has TRBV30 and TRBJ1-1; possibly TRBD1 for D (6 bases). Between the trimmed V and J ends, which lost 0 bases and 1 base, there was a span of 12 bases. The CDR3 runs to 15 residues. Germline V lookup: CDR1 GTSNPN, CDR2 SVGIG (reference sequence). DNA of the CDR3: TGTGCCTGGAGTGTGCTTAGGACAGCGAACACTGAAGCTTTCTTT. It codes for CAWSVLRTANTEAFF.

This clonotype was detected a few times. V usage is TRBV4-3 and J usage is TRBJ2-3, with D maybe TRBD2 (6 bases). V was pared by 1 base and J by 2 bases, with 10 bases between. This CDR3 region has 15 residues. CDR1 and CDR2 (germline): LGHNA, YSLEER. This CDR3 reads CASSQGSGPTDTQYF. The CDR3, as DNA: TGCGCCAGCAGCCAAGGTAGCGGACCCACAGATACGCAGTATTTT.

This clonotype was found a few times. DNA of the CDR3: TGTGCCAGCAGCCAAGAGACTCCCAATGCCTACAATGAGCAGTTCTTC. Protein: CASSQETPNAYNEQFF. The rearrangement joins TRBV4-2 to TRBJ2-1; D is unresolved. The V gene's germline CDR1 is LGHNA and CDR2 YNFKEQ. This CDR3 spans 16 amino acids. Trimming stripped 0 bases from V and 2 bases from J, with 11 bases between.

This clonotype was counted at least ten times. V usage is TRBV7-9 and J usage is TRBJ2-5; 7 bases match TRBD1. This CDR3 has 15 residues. V shed 5 bases and J 4 bases; nucleotides not matched to a gene: 10. Germline CDR1 reads SEHNR; CDR2 reads FQNEAQ (reference sequence). The CDR3 here is CASSPGTDQRETQYF. In DNA, the CDR3 is TGTGCCAGCAGCCCGGGGACAGACCAAAGAGAGACCCAGTACTTC.

This clonotype appeared a few times. This chain uses TRBV7-3 with TRBJ2-5; 8 bases align to TRBD2. The CDR3 is 15 residues long. V dropped 5 bases and J dropped 4; count of bases not matched to a gene: 9. The V gene's germline CDR1 is SGHTA and CDR2 FQGTGA. CDR3 sequence: CASSPGGAGVETQYF. CDR3 in DNA: TGTGCCAGCAGCCCCGGTGGAGCGGGAGTAGAGACCCAGTACTTC.

This clonotype was found many times. The J gene is TRBJ2-5, the V gene TRBV2, with 10 positions matching TRBD2. V lost 7 bases, J lost 5 bases, and 7 bases stayed unmatched. The CDR3 extends over 14 amino acids. Per germline, CDR1 SNHLY and CDR2 FYNNEI. For the CDR3, the DNA is TGTGCCAGCACTATACTAGCGGGGTCGGAGACCCAGTACTTC. Amino acids: CASTILAGSETQYF.

The chain uses TRBV30 and TRBJ2-1; a weak D match, TRBD2 (6 bases). Germline V gene lookup returns CDR1 GTSNPN and CDR2 SVGIG (reference sequence). The length of the CDR3 is 13 residues. Between the trimmed V and J ends, which lost 2 bases and 9 bases, there was a span of 14 bases. As DNA, the CDR3 is TGTGCCTGGAGTTTACAGGAGGGAGGTGAGCAGTTCTTC. Translating gives CAWSLQEGGEQFF.

The chain is built from TRBV20-1 and TRBJ2-5; 7 bases match TRBD1. Per the germline V gene, CDR1 is DFQATT and CDR2 is SNEGSKA (reference sequence). Losses at the gene ends were 2 bases for V and 4 bases for J; bases not matched to a gene: 7. This CDR3 contains 14 residues. For the CDR3, the DNA is TGCAGTGCTAGACTTTCGACAGGGAGAGAGACCCAGTACTTC. This sequence encodes CSARLSTGRETQYF.

Many counts were recorded for this clonotype. This rearrangement joins TRBV7-2 to TRBJ1-4, with 7 bases fitting TRBD1. The CDR3 is made up of 14 amino acids. From germline, CDR1 is SGHTA and CDR2 FQGNSA. Unmatched junction bases numbered 3, after V lost 1 base and J lost 7 bases. In DNA form, the CDR3 reads TGTGCCAGCAGCTTAGACCAGGGGGGTGAAAAACTGTTTTTT. It specifies CASSLDQGGEKLFF.

This clonotype was detected ten times or more. The chain carries TRBV28 and TRBJ2-1; no clear D gene. Trimming stripped 2 bases from V and 4 bases from J, with 9 bases between. CDR3 length equals 14 residues. Germline V lookup: CDR1 MDHEN, CDR2 SYDVKM. Here the CDR3 reads CASSLLQEYNEQFF. As DNA, the CDR3 is TGTGCCAGCAGTTTACTCCAGGAGTACAATGAGCAGTTCTTC.

The CDR3 protein is CASSQEVGLAGYEQYF. The CDR3 nucleotides are TGTGCCAGCAGCCAAGAAGTCGGACTAGCGGGATACGAGCAGTACTTC. The rearrangement joins TRBV3-1 to TRBJ2-7; 12 nucleotides align to TRBD2. This CDR3 is built from 16 residues. The V and J ends lost 0 bases and 4 bases, in that order; junction bases with no gene match: 4. Germline lookup yields CDR1 LGHDT and CDR2 YNNKEL (reference sequence).

This clonotype was detected many times. The rearrangement links TRBV24-1 to TRBJ2-1; D is undetermined. The ends were cut back, 5 bases at V and 5 bases at J, with 18 bases in the middle. The CDR3 spans 16 residues. The germline CDR1 and CDR2 sequences are KGHDR and SFDVKD. In nucleotides, the CDR3 is TGTGCCACCAGTGGAGAAGGGCCTCCCATGGACAATGAGCAGTTCTTC. This translates into CATSGEGPPMDNEQFF.

This clonotype was counted many times. V usage is TRBV6-6 and J usage is TRBJ2-1, with 9 bases matching TRBD2. Germline trimming cut 0 bases from V and 5 bases from J; bases unmatched to any gene: 11. The CDR3 extends over 18 amino acids. Germline V gene data show CDR1 as MNHNY and CDR2 as SVGAGI (reference sequence). CDR3 nucleotides: TGTGCCAGCAGTTACTCGATCGGGAGTAGCGGGAGTGACAATGAGCAGTTCTTC. It codes for CASSYSIGSSGSDNEQFF.

This clonotype turned up a few times. V gene TRBV18 combines with J gene TRBJ2-7; D not resolved. The V end was cut by 2 bases, the J end by 6 bases, with 8 bases between. The length of the CDR3 is 12 residues. Germline CDR1 KGHSH, CDR2 LQKENI. The CDR3 bases are TGTGCCAGCTCACCAGGGCCGGGCGAGCAGTACTTC. Residues: CASSPGPGEQYF.

In its sample, this clonotype was seen many times. The rearrangement uses TRBV6-4 and TRBJ1-4; D is undetermined. Germline V gene data show CDR1 as MRHNA and CDR2 as SNTAGT. V gave up 7 bases and J gave up 3 bases, with 3 bases separating them. This CDR3 is built from 11 residues. CDR3 sequence (DNA): TGTGCCAGCACGGCTAATGAAAAACTGTTTTTT. This translates into CASTANEKLFF.